This TCR beta chain was documented in a study of beta chain features in type 1 diabetes. This clone was found a few times. Expressed TCRB transcripts got sequenced, as all isolated RNA was reverse transcribed. The table came from immunoSEQ multiplex PCR; TCRdb's copy has only in-frame clones and leaves some out. The table records about 340,000 clones, 6.5% to 10% of them present only once. This CDR3 spans 13 amino acids. Germline assignment: CDR1 MDHEN and CDR2 SYDVKM. V was pared by 5 bases and J by 4 bases, with 11 bases between. The receptor comes from a woman between 18 and 29 years old in good health. Sequenced material: central memory CD4+ T cells from blood. The chain has TRBV28 and TRBJ2-5; D unresolved. The DNA of the CDR3 is TGTGCCAGCAGTGGCCCAGCTCTAGAGACCCAGTACTTC. Translating it yields CASSGPALETQYF.